This T cell receptor beta chain was profiled in a study of human T cells and chemical hapten exposure. The time point was: pre-sensitization, week 0. Treatment given: therapeutic diphenylcyclopropenone sensitization with weekly scalp DPC. Participating donors were patients with alopecia, aged 18 to 70 years, considered appropriate candidates for DPC. Broader study findings: TCRs above 1 in 1000 frequency stayed constant with DPC sensitization. The study found expanded TCRs formed significantly more large CDR3 similarity clusters than controls.

TCRdb reprocessed the RACE reads with MiXCR, giving one entry per CDR3 protein. Here the sample spans about 300,000 distinct CDR3 sequences, about 5.4% being singletons. This clonotype has at least ten counts. Antigen: not known. In germline, CDR1 is SGHVS, CDR2 FQNEAQ. J lost 8 bases, V lost 2 bases, and 6 bases had no gene match. This CDR3 has 16 amino acids. The sequence was collected from a woman younger than 30 with alopecia areata. Some clones in this sample may be carry-over from other donors' samples. The chain recombines TRBV7-8 with TRBJ2-3, with 14 bases lining up with TRBD2. The sequencing used whole blood, collected in connection with sensitization to the hapten diphenylcyclopropenone (DPC). CDR3 nucleotides: TGTGCCAGCAGCTTATGGGGACTAGCGGGGGAGCCTACGCAGTATTTT. The encoded protein is CASSLWGLAGEPTQYF.